This T cell receptor beta chain was recovered during a study of T cell repertoires in cytomegalovirus infection. Study at large: Public TCR beta signatures were indicative of both CMV infection and a matching HLA type. Study-wide results and limits: The ex vivo response showed dominance by HLA-C-restricted CMV-specific TCR beta clonotypes. Using cumulative public TCR beta family frequency, the authors identified those who carried CMV together with the relevant HLA.

The germline gives CDR1 MNHEY, CDR2 SVGEGT. Trimming pared 5 bases from V and 0 bases from J, leaving 16 bases between. The CDR3 is 16 residues long. This clonotype was counted at least ten times. Its cognate antigen is unknown. TCRdb processed the reads anew with MiXCR; each CDR3 protein has one entry. The data contain roughly 240,000 distinct CDR3 sequences, 6% to 8% of them seen just once; the ten biggest clones take up under 7%. This TCR derives from a human donor in good health (CMV status not recorded). Some clones in this sample may be carry-over from other donors' samples. The chain uses TRBV6-2 or TRBV6-3 and TRBJ1-1; possible D gene TRBD1, 5 bases. The sample consisted of PBMCs. CDR3 protein: CASSPPRGGVNTEAFF. The CDR3 DNA is TGTGCCAGCAGTCCACCCCGAGGAGGGGTGAACACTGAAGCTTTCTTT.